This TCR beta chain was profiled in a study of T-cell reconstitution after alpha-beta-depleted transplantation in children. Study results and caveats: A year post-transplant, T-cell counts and diversity derived mostly from newly produced T cells. Alpha-beta T cells about two months after transplant reportedly derived from several hundred expanded graft clones.

There are 16 residues in the CDR3. After removal of 9 bases from V and 3 bases from J, the junction contained 15 bases not matched to a gene. From germline, CDR1 is MNHEY and CDR2 SMNVEV (reference sequence). Notes on this clonotype: Its antigen is unidentified.

Molecular barcoding with unique molecular identifiers was used for the TCRbeta library. TCRdb used MiXCR to reprocess the PCR reads, holding one entry per CDR3 protein. The table lists about 580,000 distinct CDR3 sequences, roughly 23% of them singletons. The source material was PBMCs, mostly from graft donor cells, sampled 360 days after TCRalphabeta/CD19-depleted stem cell transplant. The V call is TRBV27, the J call TRBJ2-5; 8 bases match TRBD1. This TCR was sampled from a boy less than two years old who had a stem cell transplant for acute myeloid leukemia, so the T cells may come from the graft donor. This CDR3 reads CASRGPDRDDKETQYF. The CDR3 DNA follows: TGTGCCAGTAGGGGACCGGACAGGGATGACAAAGAGACCCAGTACTTC.